This TCR beta chain originates from a study of molecular identifiers for immune sequencing clone quantification. Study at large: Four of five splits of RNA from about 20,000 or 100,000 naive CD8 cells were sequenced in replicates.

This CDR3 has 14 amino acids. Germline V lookup: CDR1 MNHEY, CDR2 SVGAGI. Sorting isolated naive CD8 T cells as CD8+CD4-CCR7+CD45RA+ events. TCRdb reprocessed the PCR reads via MiXCR and lists one record per CDR3 protein. The repertoire holds around 300,000 distinct CDR3 sequences, with roughly a quarter as singletons. The study's findings and limits: Barcodes shared by identical TCR molecules could lead to underestimated sizes of highly expanded clones.

Concerning this clonotype: Its antigen is still unknown. A much more abundant neighbour one base away suggests this may be a read error.

This receptor was identified in a human donor in good health. Some libraries in this study had Jurkat cell RNA spiked in. The chain recombines TRBV6-5 with TRBJ2-7, with 7 bases matching TRBD2. The sequencing input was naive CD8+ T cells from blood, with Jurkat cell RNA spiked in. Subset meaning: FACS-sorted CD8+CD4-CCR7+CD45RA+ naive T cells. DNA for the CDR3: TGTACCAGCTCTAGCGGTGTAGGGGCGTACGAGCAGTACTTC. Encoded protein: CTSSSGVGAYEQYF.